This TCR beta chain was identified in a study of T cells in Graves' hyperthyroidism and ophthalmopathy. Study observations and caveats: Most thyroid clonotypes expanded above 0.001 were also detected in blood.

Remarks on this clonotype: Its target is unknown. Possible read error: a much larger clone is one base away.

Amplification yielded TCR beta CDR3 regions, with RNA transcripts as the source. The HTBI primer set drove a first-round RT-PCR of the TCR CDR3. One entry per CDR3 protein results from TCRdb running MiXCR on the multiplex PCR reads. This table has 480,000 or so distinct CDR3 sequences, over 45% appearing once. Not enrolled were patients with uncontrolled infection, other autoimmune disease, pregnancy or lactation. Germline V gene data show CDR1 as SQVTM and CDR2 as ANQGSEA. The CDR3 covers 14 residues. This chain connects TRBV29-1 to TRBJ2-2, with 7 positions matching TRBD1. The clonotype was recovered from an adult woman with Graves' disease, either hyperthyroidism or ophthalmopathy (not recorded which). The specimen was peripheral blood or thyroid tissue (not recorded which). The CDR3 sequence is CSVFDRANTGKLFF. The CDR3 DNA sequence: TGCAGCGTCTTTGACAGGGCGAACACCGGGAAGCTGTTTTTT.